This TCR beta chain was documented in a study of T cells in localized non-small cell lung cancer. General study findings and limits: Appearance in adjacent lung was seen for a median around 61 of the top 100 tumor clones.

Points on this clone: The antigen remains undetermined.

This CDR3 has 15 residues. The V gene end was trimmed by 10 bases and the J gene end by 0 bases; junction bases not matched to a gene: 12. Germline CDR1 SGHNT, CDR2 YYREEE (reference sequence). Clones were read by immunoSEQ multiplex PCR, and TCRdb kept only the in-frame ones, dropping some. The sample lists roughly 72,000 clones; about 84% were seen once. The receptor was derived from an older female donor with stage I lung adenocarcinoma. Material: peripheral blood, obtained before any cancer treatment. V gene TRBV5-4 combines with J gene TRBJ2-5; TRBD2 aligns across 7 bases. The CDR3 region has the DNA TGTGCCTTCGGGGGGAACAGAGGTGACCAAGAGACCCAGTACTTC. Protein: CAFGGNRGDQETQYF.